The 20 T cell receptor beta chains below come from one sample, sequenced in a study of blood T cell repertoires in COVID-19. Clones were read by immunoSEQ multiplex PCR, and TCRdb kept only the in-frame ones, dropping some. The sample consists of tens of thousands of clones, approximately 84% of them appearing once. Sequences were obtained from peripheral blood. All receptors derive from a middle-aged man with active or convalescent COVID-19.

A few counts support this clone. In DNA form, the CDR3 reads TGTGCCAGCAGCTTAGACTCCAGGACAGGAGGGTATGGCTACACCTTC. Its protein is CASSLDSRTGGYGYTF. The V and J genes are TRBV7-2 and TRBJ1-2; 7 positions match TRBD1. J gave up 5 bases and V 1 base, and 10 bases lay outside the gene matches. This CDR3 region has 16 residues. Germline CDR1 is SGHTA and CDR2 is FQGNSA.

The rearrangement joins TRBV2 to TRBJ1-5, with D maybe TRBD1 (5 bases). The CDR3 totals 15 residues. V lost 0 bases and J 2 bases, leaving 8 bases between the germline ends. Per germline, CDR1 SNHLY and CDR2 FYNNEI. DNA of the CDR3: TGTGCCAGCAGTGAAGCGGTCAGGGGCAATCAGCCCCAGCATTTT. As protein: CASSEAVRGNQPQHF. The whole variable domain, filled in from reference TRBV2 and TRBJ1-5, reads EPEVTQTPSHQVTQMGQEVILRCVPISNHLYFYWYRQILGQKVEFLVSFYNNEISEKSEIFDDQFSVERPDGSNFTLKIRSTKLEDSAMYFCASSEAVRGNQPQHFGDGTRLSIL.

CDR3 sequence reads: CASSLAIGGGTDTQYF. The CDR3 DNA is TGTGCCAGCAGCTTAGCCATAGGAGGTGGCACAGATACGCAGTATTTT. The chain recombines TRBV7-9 with TRBJ2-3; the D gene is possibly TRBD2 (5 bases). Trimming removed 0 bases at V and 1 base at J, with 11 bases between. This CDR3 has 16 amino acids. Germline V lookup: CDR1 SEHNR, CDR2 FQNEAQ (reference sequence).

The chain is built from TRBV6-5 and TRBJ1-1, with TRBD1 matching over 8 bases. V trimming: 6 bases; J trimming: 5 bases; junction bases outside the gene matches: 5. Germline V gives CDR1 MNHEY, CDR2 SVGAGI. The CDR3 covers 13 residues. The CDR3 sequence: CASSHRDRTEAFF. The CDR3 nucleotides read TGTGCCAGCAGCCACCGGGACAGGACTGAAGCTTTCTTT.

The V gene is TRBV5-5, the J gene TRBJ1-2, with 9 bases fitting TRBD1. The V gene's germline CDR1 is SGHKS and CDR2 YYEKEE (reference sequence). V was pared by 3 bases and J by 7 bases, with 19 bases of the junction left unmatched. CDR3 size: 18 residues. The CDR3 here is CASSSTFTGGGGSTGYTF. Written as DNA, the CDR3 is TGTGCCAGCAGCTCCACTTTCACAGGGGGCGGCGGATCTACTGGCTACACCTTC.

The chain employs TRBV24-1 and TRBJ1-2; D uncertain. There are 11 residues in the CDR3. The V gene lost 8 bases and the J gene lost 4 bases, with 7 bases spanning the gap. Germline lookup yields CDR1 KGHDR and CDR2 SFDVKD. This chain's CDR3 is CATTGVYGYTF. CDR3 DNA: TGTGCCACCACAGGTGTCTATGGCTACACCTTC.

V and J are TRBV2 and TRBJ1-2; D call uncertain. CDR3 size: 12 residues. V lost 5 bases and J lost 1, with 5 bases in between. Per the germline V gene, CDR1 is SNHLY and CDR2 is FYNNEI. Here the CDR3 reads CASSPYNYGYTF. In DNA, the CDR3 is TGTGCCAGCAGTCCCTATAACTATGGCTACACCTTC.

The chain links TRBV4-2 to TRBJ2-1, with a tentative D call TRBD1 (5 bases). Germline V gives CDR1 LGHNA, CDR2 YNFKEQ. This CDR3 contains 15 residues. V was trimmed by 2 bases and J by 4 bases, leaving 12 bases between them. CDR3 sequence: CASSQQLDRYNEQFF. The CDR3 DNA is TGTGCCAGCAGCCAACAGCTTGACAGATACAATGAGCAGTTCTTC.

V and J are TRBV18 and TRBJ1-2; TRBD1 might be the D (6 bases). The CDR3 consists of 16 residues. Trimming stripped 3 bases from V and 1 base from J, with 15 bases between. Germline CDR1 is KGHSH and CDR2 is LQKENI. CDR3 sequence: CASSPGTGTLNYGYTF. Written as DNA, the CDR3 is TGTGCCAGCTCACCGGGTACCGGGACACTTAACTATGGCTACACCTTC.

The gene calls are TRBV18 and TRBJ1-6; D is ambiguous. The CDR3 is 19 residues long. CDR1 and CDR2 from the germline V gene are KGHSH and LQKENI. V was cut by 2 bases and J by 1 base, with 18 bases left in between. In DNA form, the CDR3 reads TGTGCCAGCTCACCAGGCCGTGGAGGGATGGCGTCCTATAATTCACCCCTCCACTTT. As protein: CASSPGRGGMASYNSPLHF.

This clone was picked up a small number of times. This rearrangement joins TRBV19 to TRBJ1-5; 8 bases map to TRBD1. The CDR3 is 14 residues long. Germline V gene sequence: CDR1 LNHDA, CDR2 SQIVND (reference sequence). V shed 3 bases and J 6 bases; nucleotides not matched to a gene: 4. CDR3 amino acids: CASSIRTGPQPQHF. CDR3 nucleotides: TGTGCCAGTAGTATCAGGACAGGGCCTCAGCCCCAGCATTTT.

CDR3 coding DNA: TGTGCCTGGGATGGACAGGGCGACGGGGGCTACACCTTC. The encoded protein is CAWDGQGDGGYTF. The rearrangement uses TRBV30 and TRBJ1-2; 8 bases line up with TRBD1. This CDR3 is 13 amino acids long. The V and J ends lost 5 bases and 8 bases, in that order; junction bases with no gene match: 10. The germline CDR1 and CDR2 sequences are GTSNPN and SVGIG (reference sequence).

This rearrangement joins TRBV19 to TRBJ1-2; no definite D call. V was pared by 3 bases and J by 2 bases, with 7 bases between. The CDR3 has 13 amino acids. The germline V gene encodes CDR1 LNHDA and CDR2 SQIVND (reference sequence). CDR3 sequence (DNA): TGTGCCAGTAGTATTGTACAGAACTATGGCTACACCTTC. Translation gives CASSIVQNYGYTF. Full variable domain (rest looked up from reference TRBV19 and TRBJ1-2): DGGITQSPKYLFRKEGQNVTLSCEQNLNHDAMYWYRQDPGQGLRLIYYSQIVNDFQKGDIAEGYSVSREKKESFPLTVTSAQKNPTAFYLCASSIVQNYGYTFGSGTRLTVV.

The V and J genes are TRBV5-4 and TRBJ1-2; D uncertain. Germline CDR1 is SGHNT and CDR2 is YYREEE (reference sequence). Trimming cost V 4 bases and J 1 base, with 11 bases left between them. The CDR3 is made up of 14 amino acids. CDR3 DNA: TGTGCCAGCAGCCTGGGCGGGGTTAACTATGGCTACACCTTC. Protein product: CASSLGGVNYGYTF.

This clone was counted once. The rearrangement joins TRBV13 to TRBJ1-3, with unresolved D. This CDR3 spans 14 amino acids. Germline-derived CDR1 and CDR2 are PRHDT and FYEKMQ (reference sequence). V was trimmed by 0 bases and J by 3 bases, leaving 6 bases between them. The CDR3 DNA reads TGTGCCAGCAGCTTAGGTGTTTATGGAAACACCATATATTTT. The encoded protein is CASSLGVYGNTIYF.

This chain joins TRBV27 and TRBJ2-3, with a possible D match to TRBD1 (5 bases). Germline V gene data show CDR1 as MNHEY and CDR2 as SMNVEV (reference sequence). V lost 6 bases, J lost 0 bases, and 16 bases lay in between. CDR3 length equals 16 residues. DNA for the CDR3: TGTGCCAGCAGCCCTCGACAGACGACTAGCACAGATACGCAGTATTTT. This gives the protein CASSPRQTTSTDTQYF.

The CDR3 DNA reads TGCGCCAGCAGCCAAGAAGGGCAGGGGGTTGGTAATCAGCCCCAGCATTTT. Its protein is CASSQEGQGVGNQPQHF. The V call is TRBV4-1, the J call TRBJ1-5; 7 bases align to TRBD1. The V gene end was trimmed by 0 bases and the J gene end by 4 bases; junction bases not matched to a gene: 9. The CDR3 has 17 amino acids. Per germline, CDR1 MGHRA and CDR2 YSYEKL.

This clone has more than one count but fewer than ten. The gene calls are TRBV19 and TRBJ2-7; a possible D gene is TRBD1 (6 bases). V lost 5 bases and J lost 0, with 11 bases in between. CDR1 and CDR2 from the germline V gene are LNHDA and SQIVND (reference sequence). This CDR3 spans 14 amino acids. The CDR3 bases are TGTGCCAGTAGTCGTGGACAGAGCTCCTACGAGCAGTACTTC. Translating it yields CASSRGQSSYEQYF.

The chain carries TRBV28 and TRBJ1-2, with D unclear. The CDR3 loop spans 14 amino acids. Per the germline V gene, CDR1 is MDHEN and CDR2 is SYDVKM. V dropped 2 bases and J dropped 4 bases, with 11 bases sitting between them. CDR3 coding DNA: TGTGCCAGCAGTTTAGAGAGGGTATCCTATGGCTACACCTTC. Translating it yields CASSLERVSYGYTF.

CDR3 sequence: CASSPVSGSNQPQHF. The CDR3 DNA reads TGTGCCAGCAGTCCCGTCTCGGGGAGCAATCAGCCCCAGCATTTT. This chain links TRBV7-6 with TRBJ1-5; D is unclear. V was pared by 6 bases and J by 1 base, with 13 bases between. The CDR3 covers 15 residues. Germline CDR1 SGHVS, CDR2 FNYEAQ.